This T cell receptor (beta chain) is drawn from a study of OX40 agonist ivuxolimab in advanced cancers. Whole-study context: Patients were dosed with the agonistic anti-OX40 (CD134) antibody ivuxolimab. Study conclusions and caveats: There were, on average, more expanded clones in CD8+ T cells than in CD4+. At 0.1 to 3.0 mg/kg and by week 6, CD4+ and CD8+ T cells in the blood had expanded clonally.

The method was immunoSEQ multiplex PCR; TCRdb's version includes in-frame clones alone and lacks a portion of them. The sample holds 50,000 to 60,000 clones, 85% to 90% seen once. The CDR3 has 15 amino acids. The ends lost 6 bases at V and 2 bases at J; junction bases unmatched: 7. Germline CDR1 is MNHEY and CDR2 is SMNVEV (reference sequence). Worth noting for this clone: Its antigen is not identified.

The clonotype was recovered from an adult with an advanced solid tumor such as melanoma, head and neck, liver or kidney cancer. Source: CD4+ or CD8+ T cells sorted from blood, taken in a trial of the OX40 agonist ivuxolimab. The chain couples TRBV27 to TRBJ2-3; 8 bases fit TRBD1. CDR3 in amino acids: CASSRTGPTTDTQYF. For the CDR3, the DNA is TGTGCCAGCAGCCGGACAGGGCCAACCACAGATACGCAGTATTTT.